Listed below are T cell receptor beta chains from one sample, sequenced in a study of blood T cell repertoires in COVID-19. Method: immunoSEQ multiplex PCR; TCRdb's copy keeps in-frame clones and lacks some. The profile shows about 100,000 clones, 85% to 95% of them singletons. The sample comprised peripheral blood. The source of these receptors is a man aged 45 to 65 with active COVID-19. Each CDR3 is given without its conserved first and last residue. A D gene is named only where the DNA matches it firmly.

D,V,J,CDR3
NA,TRBV20-1,TRBJ2-7,SASEGAGKSSYEQY
TRBD2,TRBV4-1,TRBJ2-7,ASSQDTTSGNYEQY
NA,TRBV11-3,TRBJ2-5,ASSLDTYGTQY
TRBD1,TRBV19,TRBJ1-3,ASSTHLGQQGSSGNTIY
TRBD1,TRBV18,TRBJ2-7,ASSPDRVSYEQY
NA,TRBV7-2,TRBJ1-2,ASSSSVGEYYGYT
NA,TRBV3-1/TRBV3-2,TRBJ2-1,ASSQGSSSYNEQF
NA,TRBV19,TRBJ2-1,ATKPGEMVGNEQF
NA,TRBV20-1,TRBJ2-3,SARPQDTQY
NA,TRBV14,TRBJ2-7,ASAILALPYEQY
NA,TRBV18,TRBJ2-7,ASSPRGQGTYEQY
NA,TRBV28,TRBJ2-2,ASSLDLGELF
NA,TRBV7-8,TRBJ2-1,ASSFGRTPGHNEQF
NA,TRBV28,TRBJ1-2,ASSNPQGGQGYT
NA,TRBV4-1,TRBJ2-2,ASSQPVRDRTGELF
NA,TRBV6-6,TRBJ2-1,ASSERGGNEQF
TRBD1,TRBV2,TRBJ2-3,ASRTGGGRTDTQY
TRBD1,TRBV29-1,TRBJ1-1,SVVQGAQTEAF
NA,TRBV19,TRBJ2-7,ASSIRDTYEQY
TRBD1,TRBV28,TRBJ1-2,ASSLPRQGADYGYT
NA,TRBV6-1,TRBJ1-5,ASSDPGNQPQH
NA,TRBV6-5,TRBJ2-2,ASAGTGELF
NA,TRBV21-1,TRBJ2-7,AKLLAGAEEQY
NA,TRBV3-1/TRBV3-2,TRBJ2-1,ASSQAGLPSYNEQF
NA,TRBV20-1,TRBJ1-4,SAWGVEKLF
NA,TRBV28,TRBJ2-7,ASSLGQGTHEQY
TRBD1,TRBV3-1/TRBV3-2,TRBJ2-5,ASSQAGGETQY
NA,TRBV7-2,TRBJ1-6,ASSQGTGNSPLH
TRBD2,TRBV4-2,TRBJ2-7,ASSQIVTSGDFYEQY
NA,TRBV6-5,TRBJ2-1,ASSYSGRYAGDEQF
TRBD1,TRBV5-8,TRBJ1-3,ASSFRDSRSGNTIY
TRBD1,TRBV27,TRBJ2-7,ASSLRTGGGSSSYEQY
TRBD2,TRBV10-3,TRBJ2-3,AISDTSGTSGTDTQY
NA,TRBV21-1,TRBJ2-7,ASSKSGRSHYYEQY
TRBD2,TRBV5-4,TRBJ2-1,ASSPRLAGGPIYEQF
TRBD1,TRBV28,TRBJ2-6,ASYGTGDSGANVLT
TRBD2,TRBV15,TRBJ2-7,ATSRDTSGTSEQY
NA,TRBV29-1,TRBJ1-2,SVETDRNYGYT
NA,TRBV10-3,TRBJ2-5,AISESPGQETQY
NA,TRBV28,TRBJ1-1,ASRGLNTEAF
NA,TRBV11-2,TRBJ2-1,ASSSLGSPGNEQF